One and the same sample provided the 28 T cell receptor beta chains below, sequenced in a study of OX40 agonist ivuxolimab in advanced cancers. Repertoires were generated with immunoSEQ multiplex PCR, while TCRdb's copy carries only in-frame clones and drops some. The table includes about 19,000 clones, about 90% detected once. This material consisted of CD4+ or CD8+ T cells sorted from blood, taken in a trial of the OX40 agonist ivuxolimab. Source of these receptors: an adult with an advanced solid tumor such as melanoma, head and neck, liver or kidney cancer.

The chain couples TRBV9 to TRBJ2-1; 8 nucleotides agree with TRBD2. V trimming: 6 bases; J trimming: 2 bases; junction bases outside the gene matches: 4. The CDR3 is 14 residues long. The germline V gene encodes CDR1 SGDLS and CDR2 YYNGEE. CDR3 nucleotide sequence: TGTGCCAGCAACCTAGCGGGCCCCTACAATGAGCAGTTCTTC. This translates into CASNLAGPYNEQFF. Full variable domain (rest looked up from reference TRBV9 and TRBJ2-1): DSGVTQTPKHLITATGQRVTLRCSPRSGDLSVYWYQQSLDQGLQFLIQYYNGEERAKGNILERFSAQQFPDLHSELNLSSLELGDSALYFCASNLAGPYNEQFFGPGTRLTVL.

This chain links TRBV14 with TRBJ2-3, with TRBD2 identical over 12 bases. Germline-derived CDR1 and CDR2 are SGHDN and FVKESK. The junction had 7 bases not matched to a gene; V was cut back by 4 bases and J by 5 bases. This CDR3 has 16 residues. CDR3 nucleotide sequence: TGTGCCAGCAGCCCGCAACTAGCGGGAGGATTAGATACGCAGTATTTT. Its translation is CASSPQLAGGLDTQYF. Full variable domain (remainder filled in from reference TRBV14 and TRBJ2-3): EAGVTQFPSHSVIEKGQTVTLRCDPISGHDNLYWYRRVMGKEIKFLLHFVKESKQDESGMPNNRFLAERTGGTYSTLKVQPAELEDSGVYFCASSPQLAGGLDTQYFGPGTRLTVL.

The J gene is TRBJ2-7, the V gene TRBV7-8; 8 nucleotides agree with TRBD2. CDR3 length: 16 amino acids. V lost 5 bases, J lost 2 bases, and 11 bases stayed unmatched. The V gene's germline CDR1 is SGHVS and CDR2 FQNEAQ. The CDR3 sequence is CASSPYPSGRTYEQYF. The CDR3, as DNA: TGTGCCAGCAGCCCCTACCCGAGCGGGAGAACCTACGAGCAGTACTTC. Looking up the rest from reference TRBV7-8 and TRBJ2-7 gives the full variable domain: GAGVSQSPRYKVAKRGQDVALRCDPISGHVSLFWYQQALGQGPEFLTYFQNEAQLDKSGLPSDRFFAERPEGSVSTLKIQRTQQEDSAVYLCASSPYPSGRTYEQYFGPGTRLTVT.

The chain couples TRBV4-3 to TRBJ2-6; D perhaps matches TRBD1 (5 bases). With 1 base removed from V and 0 bases from J, the gap between germline ends came to 7 bases. Germline CDR1 and CDR2: LGHNA and YSLEER. There are 16 residues in the CDR3. In nucleotides, the CDR3 is TGCGCCAGCAGCCAAGCGACAGCCTCTGGGGCCAACGTCCTGACTTTC. Residues: CASSQATASGANVLTF.

This rearrangement joins TRBV7-2 to TRBJ2-1; 7 nucleotides align to TRBD1. Germline loops: CDR1 SGHTA, CDR2 FQGNSA. The CDR3 spans 16 residues. J lost 1 base, V lost 5 bases, and 8 bases had no gene match. The CDR3 loop is CASSPLEGASYNEQFF. DNA for the CDR3: TGTGCCAGCAGCCCCCTCGAGGGGGCGTCCTACAATGAGCAGTTCTTC.

The V gene is TRBV11-3, the J gene TRBJ2-5; 9 bases map to TRBD2. Looked up from germline, CDR1 is SGHNT and CDR2 is YENEEA. V dropped 1 base and J dropped 5; count of bases not matched to a gene: 5. This CDR3 is built from 15 residues. CDR3 nucleotide sequence: TGTGCCAGCAGCTTAGTTCCTAGCGGGACCGAGACCCAGTACTTC. Its translation: CASSLVPSGTETQYF.

J is TRBJ2-7 and V is TRBV4-2; TRBD2 matches at 11 bases. There are 16 residues in the CDR3. J was trimmed by 2 bases and V by 2 bases; bases with no gene match: 5. Germline V CDR1 and CDR2: LGHNA, YNFKEQ. The CDR3 region is CASSQMGLAETYEQYF. CDR3 bases: TGTGCCAGCAGCCAAATGGGACTAGCGGAGACCTACGAGCAGTACTTC.

The chain carries TRBV29-1 and TRBJ2-7; D ambiguous. CDR1 SQVTM and CDR2 ANQGSEA come from the germline V gene. The ends were cut back, 7 bases at V and 2 bases at J, with 9 bases in the middle. There are 11 residues in the CDR3. The DNA for the CDR3 is TGCAGCGCCGACGTTGCCTACGAGCAGTACTTC. Translation: CSADVAYEQYF.

The CDR3 region is CASRREGWNQPQHF. The CDR3 coding sequence is TGTGCCAGCCGACGAGAAGGGTGGAATCAGCCCCAGCATTTT. V usage is TRBV27 and J usage is TRBJ1-5; D gene uncertain. CDR1 MNHEY and CDR2 SMNVEV come from the germline V gene (reference sequence). CDR3 length: 14 residues. Trimming took off 8 bases at V and 4 bases at J, with 15 bases between the two ends.

The chain uses TRBV4-3 and TRBJ2-7; 9 bases align to TRBD2. Germline trimming cut 3 bases from V and 5 bases from J; bases unmatched to any gene: 2. Germline assignment: CDR1 LGHNA and CDR2 YSLEER. The length of the CDR3 is 13 residues. The CDR3, as DNA: TGCGCCAGCAGCCAGGGACTAGCAGACGAGCAGTACTTC. Its protein is CASSQGLADEQYF.

The rearrangement joins TRBV5-1 to TRBJ1-1; the D is unclear. The CDR3 spans 14 residues. V was shortened by 0 bases and J by 2 bases, with 8 bases between the two germline ends. Per the germline V gene, CDR1 is SGHRS and CDR2 is YFSETQ. The CDR3: CASSLVGDNTEAFF. In DNA, the CDR3 is TGCGCCAGCAGCTTGGTTGGGGATAACACTGAAGCTTTCTTT.

In its sample, this clone was seen a few times. The chain uses TRBV27 and TRBJ2-2; no clear D. V lost 2 bases, J lost 1 base, and 14 bases lay in between. The CDR3 loop spans 17 amino acids. CDR1 is MNHEY, CDR2 SMNVEV, per germline (reference sequence). CDR3 DNA sequence: TGTGCCAGCAGTTTAAACTGGGTCGGAGAGAACACCGGGGAGCTGTTTTTT. This sequence encodes CASSLNWVGENTGELFF.

The chain joins TRBV27 to TRBJ2-3; D uncertain. Per the germline V gene, CDR1 is MNHEY and CDR2 is SMNVEV (reference sequence). Trimming shortened V by 5 bases and J by 4 bases, and 10 bases separated the two germline ends. The CDR3 has 13 residues. CDR3 residues: CASSGEDPDTQYF. The CDR3 nucleotides read TGTGCCAGCAGTGGGGAAGATCCAGATACGCAGTATTTT.

This chain uses TRBV9 with TRBJ2-3; the D is unclear. Germline assignment: CDR1 SGDLS and CDR2 YYNGEE. V gave up 0 bases and J gave up 2 bases, with 16 bases separating them. This CDR3 contains 17 residues. The CDR3 reads CASSVGLGGYATDTQYF. DNA for the CDR3: TGTGCCAGCAGCGTAGGATTGGGCGGATACGCCACAGATACGCAGTATTTT.

This clone turned up a few times. The chain uses TRBV6-1 and TRBJ2-1; TRBD2 agrees at 7 bases. CDR3 size: 11 residues. Germline V lookup: CDR1 MNHNS, CDR2 SASEGT. The CDR3 sequence: CAAGAVNEQFF. The CDR3 DNA reads as TGTGCGGCGGGAGCTGTGAATGAGCAGTTCTTC.

The chain carries TRBV6-1 and TRBJ2-7; TRBD1 agrees at 9 bases. Germline-derived CDR1 and CDR2 are MNHNS and SASEGT. This CDR3 region has 14 residues. Trimming took 7 bases from V and 6 from J; bases not matched to a gene: 10. The CDR3 coding sequence is TGTGCCAGCATGCCCGGGACAGGGAGAGGCGAGCAGTACTTC. It translates to CASMPGTGRGEQYF.

This chain joins TRBV4-1 and TRBJ2-7; D might be TRBD1 or TRBD2, each matching 6 bases. This CDR3 has 13 residues. V lost 4 bases to trimming and J lost 6 bases, with 13 bases between them. Per germline, CDR1 MGHRA and CDR2 YSYEKL. DNA of the CDR3: TGCGCCAGCAGCCCGGAGGGGGAGGCCGAGCAGTACTTC. This codes for CASSPEGEAEQYF.

The chain employs TRBV27 and TRBJ2-1; TRBD2 aligns across 12 bases. There are 15 residues in the CDR3. Germline V gene sequence: CDR1 MNHEY, CDR2 SMNVEV (reference sequence). Trimming cost V 3 bases and J 10 bases; bases outside gene matches: 7. DNA of the CDR3: TGTGCCAGCAGTTTTACTAGCGGGAGGACCGGGGAGCAGTTCTTC. Amino acids: CASSFTSGRTGEQFF.

The V gene is TRBV11-3, the J gene TRBJ2-5; the match to TRBD2 covers 9 bases. Trimming at V came to 6 bases and at J to 3 bases, leaving 8 bases not matched to a gene. Germline CDR1 reads SGHNT; CDR2 reads YENEEA. The CDR3 spans 15 residues. CDR3 DNA: TGTGCCAGCAGTCCTCGGGTAGCGGGAGAAGAGACCCAGTACTTC. It codes for CASSPRVAGEETQYF.

The chain combines TRBV2 with TRBJ2-2, with 7 bases identical to TRBD1. Germline V gives CDR1 SNHLY, CDR2 FYNNEI. The CDR3 runs 17 residues. The V and J ends lost 3 bases and 3 bases, in that order; junction bases with no gene match: 10. The CDR3 region is CASSDSRQGDYTGELFF. The CDR3 DNA sequence: TGTGCCAGCAGTGATTCGAGACAGGGTGATTACACCGGGGAGCTGTTTTTT. Full variable domain (remainder filled in from reference TRBV2 and TRBJ2-2): EPEVTQTPSHQVTQMGQEVILRCVPISNHLYFYWYRQILGQKVEFLVSFYNNEISEKSEIFDDQFSVERPDGSNFTLKIRSTKLEDSAMYFCASSDSRQGDYTGELFFGEGSRLTVL.

For this clone: Germline and junction disagree at one end, which may indicate a read error. The chain combines TRBV27 with TRBJ2-7; the D call may be TRBD1 or TRBD2 (5 bases each). From germline, CDR1 is MNHEY and CDR2 SMNVEV (reference sequence). CDR3 length: 12 amino acids. The CDR3 loop reads CASSLTGQALDF. CDR3 nucleotide sequence: TGTGCCAGCAGTTTAACGGGGCAGGCCTTGGACTTC.

This rearrangement joins TRBV13 to TRBJ2-1, with unresolved D. CDR3 length equals 12 residues. Germline V gives CDR1 PRHDT, CDR2 FYEKMQ (reference sequence). Deletions cut 4 bases from V and 8 bases from J, with 9 bases between. CDR3 DNA: TGTGCCAGCAGCTACTCGGGTGATGAGCAGTTCTTC. Protein: CASSYSGDEQFF.

The count of this clone is one. The J gene is TRBJ1-6, the V gene TRBV19, with TRBD1 matching over 9 bases. Germline loops: CDR1 LNHDA, CDR2 SQIVND (reference sequence). This CDR3 comprises 13 residues. With 9 bases clipped from V and 9 bases from J, the junction kept 6 bases outside the gene matches. Here the CDR3 reads CAREGQGGSPLHF. The DNA of the CDR3 is TGTGCCAGAGAGGGACAGGGTGGTTCACCCCTCCACTTT.

This chain links TRBV18 with TRBJ2-1; 8 bases are shared with TRBD2. Germline V lookup: CDR1 KGHSH, CDR2 LQKENI. V gave up 3 bases and J gave up 5 bases; unmatched junction bases: 6. The CDR3 loop spans 15 amino acids. CDR3 in amino acids: CASSPLSGGDNEQFF. DNA for the CDR3: TGTGCCAGCTCACCTTTGAGCGGGGGTGACAATGAGCAGTTCTTC. The variable domain in full, with the rest retrieved from reference TRBV18 and TRBJ2-1, is NAGVMQNPRHLVRRRGQEARLRCSPMKGHSHVYWYRQLPEEGLKFMVYLQKENIIDESGMPKERFSAEFPKEGPSILRIQQVVRGDSAAYFCASSPLSGGDNEQFFGPGTRLTVL.

This clone is termed medium-sized (0.01 to 0.1%). The chain carries TRBV19 and TRBJ2-1; 8 bases align to TRBD1. CDR3 length equals 15 residues. Looked up from germline, CDR1 is LNHDA and CDR2 is SQIVND (reference sequence). With 3 bases clipped from V and 2 bases from J, the junction kept 3 bases outside the gene matches. CDR3 protein: CASSIGTGTYNEQFF. In DNA, the CDR3 is TGTGCCAGTAGTATCGGGACAGGAACCTACAATGAGCAGTTCTTC.

This clone appeared a single time. V gene TRBV19 combines with J gene TRBJ2-7; 9 nucleotides align to TRBD1. V dropped 10 bases and J dropped 2; count of bases not matched to a gene: 6. CDR3 length: 13 amino acids. CDR1 and CDR2 from the germline V gene are LNHDA and SQIVND (reference sequence). The CDR3 loop is CATGTGQAYEQYF. The CDR3, as DNA: TGTGCCACTGGGACAGGGCAAGCCTACGAGCAGTACTTC.

This chain uses TRBV6-5 with TRBJ1-1; D is perhaps TRBD1 (5 bases). Trimming removed 6 bases at V and 5 bases at J, with 13 bases between. In germline, CDR1 is MNHEY, CDR2 SVGAGI. The CDR3 extends over 13 amino acids. The CDR3: CASSSGVGTEAFF. The CDR3 region has the DNA TGTGCCAGCAGCTCGGGGGTGGGGACTGAAGCTTTCTTT.

The chain employs TRBV27 and TRBJ2-7; 7 bases fit TRBD1. CDR1 MNHEY and CDR2 SMNVEV come from the germline V gene (reference sequence). CDR3 length equals 13 residues. V was clipped by 6 bases and J by 4 bases; unmatched bases: 6. The CDR3 sequence: CASSDRALYEQYF. The CDR3 DNA reads as TGTGCCAGCAGCGACAGGGCTCTTTACGAGCAGTACTTC.